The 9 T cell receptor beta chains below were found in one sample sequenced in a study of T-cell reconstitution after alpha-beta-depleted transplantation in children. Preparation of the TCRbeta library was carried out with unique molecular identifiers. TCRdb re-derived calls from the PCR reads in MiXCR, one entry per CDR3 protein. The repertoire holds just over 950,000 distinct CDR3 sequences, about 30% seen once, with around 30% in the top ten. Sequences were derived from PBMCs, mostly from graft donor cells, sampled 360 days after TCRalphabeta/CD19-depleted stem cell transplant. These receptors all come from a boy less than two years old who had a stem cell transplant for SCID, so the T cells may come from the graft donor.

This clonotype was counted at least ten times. CDR3 region: CASSRLGSTDTQYF. In nucleotides, the CDR3 is TGTGCCAGCAGCCGCTTGGGTAGCACAGATACGCAGTATTTT. V gene TRBV3-1 combines with J gene TRBJ2-3; D gene unclear. V was clipped by 4 bases and J by 0 bases, with 8 bases between them. In germline, CDR1 is LGHDT, CDR2 YNNKEL (reference sequence). The CDR3 has 14 amino acids.

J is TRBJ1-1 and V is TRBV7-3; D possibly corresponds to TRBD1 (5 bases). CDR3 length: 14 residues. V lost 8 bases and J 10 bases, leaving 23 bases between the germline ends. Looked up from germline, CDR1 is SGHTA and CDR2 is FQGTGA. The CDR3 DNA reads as TGTGCCAGCCTCCCCCTCCCGTCGCGCCAGGGAGCTTTCTTT. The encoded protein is CASLPLPSRQGAFF.

The CDR3 is CASRGGAGGARNTGELFF. DNA for the CDR3: TGTGCCAGCAGGGGCGGGGCAGGGGGGGCTCGGAACACCGGGGAGCTGTTTTTT. This sequence joins TRBV12-3 or TRBV12-4 and TRBJ2-2, with D perhaps assigned TRBD1 or TRBD2 (7 bases each). V was clipped by 6 bases and J by 1 base, with 21 bases between them. The CDR3 totals 18 residues.

The CDR3, as DNA: TGTGCCAGCAGACCGGGACAGGGTGGTGCAGATACGCAGTATTTT. Protein product: CASRPGQGGADTQYF. J is TRBJ2-3 and V is TRBV6-1; TRBD1 aligns across 9 bases. The CDR3 totals 15 residues. Per the germline V gene, CDR1 is MNHNS and CDR2 is SASEGT. Trimming removed 6 bases from V and 4 bases from J; junction bases left unmatched: 8.

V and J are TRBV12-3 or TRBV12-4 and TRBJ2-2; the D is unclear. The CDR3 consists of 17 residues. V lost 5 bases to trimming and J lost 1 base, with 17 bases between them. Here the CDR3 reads CASSLLGQLKNTGELFF. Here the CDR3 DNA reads TGTGCCAGCAGTCTCTTGGGTCAACTAAAGAACACCGGGGAGCTGTTTTTT.

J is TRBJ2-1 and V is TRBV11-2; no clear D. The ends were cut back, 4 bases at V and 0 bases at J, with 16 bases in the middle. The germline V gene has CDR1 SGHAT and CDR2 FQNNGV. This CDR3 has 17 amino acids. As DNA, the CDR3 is TGTGCCAGCAGCTCATTCCCTCGGCAAAGCTCCTACAATGAGCAGTTCTTC. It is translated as CASSSFPRQSSYNEQFF.

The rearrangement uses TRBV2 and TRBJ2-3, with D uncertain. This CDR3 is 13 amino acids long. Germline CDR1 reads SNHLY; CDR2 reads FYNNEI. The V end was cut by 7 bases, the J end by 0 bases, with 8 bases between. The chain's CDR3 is CASKWDSTDTQYF. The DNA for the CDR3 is TGTGCCAGCAAGTGGGATAGCACAGATACGCAGTATTTT.

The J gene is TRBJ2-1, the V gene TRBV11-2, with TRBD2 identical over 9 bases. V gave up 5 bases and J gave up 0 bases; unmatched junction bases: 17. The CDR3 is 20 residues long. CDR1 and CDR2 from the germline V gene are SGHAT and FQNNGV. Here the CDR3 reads CASSLPLALAGSSSYNEQFF. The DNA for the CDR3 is TGTGCCAGCAGCCTCCCCCTGGCACTAGCGGGTTCGAGCTCCTACAATGAGCAGTTCTTC.

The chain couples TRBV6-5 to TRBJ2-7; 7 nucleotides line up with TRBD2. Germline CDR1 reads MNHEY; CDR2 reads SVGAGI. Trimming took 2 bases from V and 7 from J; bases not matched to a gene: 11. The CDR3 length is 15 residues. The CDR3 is CASSYPLAGEREQYF. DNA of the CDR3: TGTGCCAGCAGTTACCCCCTGGCGGGGGAGAGGGAGCAGTACTTC.